This T cell receptor beta chain derives from a study of T-cell memory formation after mild COVID-19. Turning to the study itself: TCR clusters showed largely donor specificity. Study-level results: Within pre-infection memory, some responding clones were found, suggesting cross-reactive memory joined.

This clonotype was counted a few times. The target antigen is unknown. One end of the junction is discordant with germline, which a read error may explain. This CDR3 comprises 13 residues. CDR1 is LNHDA and CDR2 is SQIVND in the germline V gene (reference sequence). TCRdb called the 5' RACE reads again in MiXCR, with one record for every CDR3 protein. The sample holds 430,000 or so distinct CDR3 sequences, around a quarter seen once. The source of this sequence is an adult woman who had mild COVID-19 (a few samples of this study predate the infection). Cell type and time point are not known. The chain employs TRBV19 and TRBJ2-7; no clear D gene. The sample consisted of PBMCs or a T cell subset sorted from them (not recorded which). The CDR3 sequence: CASSIGDSNEQYF. In DNA form, the CDR3 reads TGTGCCAGTAGTATAGGCGACTCCAACGAGCAGTACTTC.